This TCR beta chain was captured by sequencing in a study of T-cell memory formation after mild COVID-19. Constant-segment primers and 5'RACE yielded cDNA libraries for TCR alpha and TCR beta, each carrying sample barcodes and UMIs. Each CDR3 protein is one row after TCRdb ran MiXCR on the 5' RACE reads. This table holds around 530,000 distinct CDR3 sequences, less than 25% found once. V lost 9 bases and J lost 0; bases outside the gene matches: 5. The V gene's germline CDR1 is MNHNY and CDR2 SVGAGI (reference sequence). This CDR3 has 14 amino acids. The receptor comes from an adult woman who had mild COVID-19 (a few samples of this study predate the infection). Cell type and time point are not known. Sequenced: PBMCs or a T cell subset sorted from them (not recorded which). The chain recombines TRBV6-6 with TRBJ2-1, with 7 bases that match TRBD2. CDR3 sequence: CASSSGLSYNEQFF. CDR3 DNA sequence: TGTGCCAGTTCTAGCGGCCTCTCCTACAATGAGCAGTTCTTC.